The 32 T cell receptor beta chains below come from one sample, sequenced in a study of T cells in Graves' hyperthyroidism and ophthalmopathy. Amplified TCR beta CDR3 regions came from RNA transcripts. The HTBI primer set served for first-round RT-PCR of the TCR CDR3. From the multiplex PCR reads, TCRdb called clonotypes with MiXCR, one entry per CDR3 protein. Of 300,000 to 400,000 distinct CDR3 sequences listed, roughly a fifth are singletons. The material sequenced was blood. The receptor set was obtained from a woman in her forties or fifties with Graves' hyperthyroidism.

Remarks on this clonotype: A much larger clone is a single base away; this may be a read error. The V and J genes are TRBV20-1 and TRBJ2-7; 10 bases map to TRBD2. The DNA end is a closer match to TRBJ2-1, so the J assignment may be wrong. Germline CDR1 DFQATT, CDR2 SNEGSKA (reference sequence). The CDR3 is made up of 14 amino acids. The CDR3 DNA follows: TGCAGTGCCATTAGCGGGGGGAACTCCTACGAGCAGTTCTTC. This sequence encodes CSAISGGNSYEQFF.

This clonotype came up many times. The rearrangement joins TRBV2 to TRBJ2-4; D is possibly TRBD2 (7 bases). Per germline, CDR1 SNHLY and CDR2 FYNNEI. V was clipped by 2 bases and J by 1 base, with 24 bases between them. This CDR3 spans 20 amino acids. CDR3 region: CASSESFSGEGLRAKNIQYF. DNA for the CDR3: TGTGCCAGCAGTGAATCCTTTTCAGGGGAGGGGCTCCGGGCCAAAAACATTCAGTACTTC.

This clonotype was picked up many times. The gene calls are TRBV28 and TRBJ2-7; no definite D call. Trimming took off 8 bases at V and 0 bases at J, with 8 bases between the two ends. The CDR3 has 12 residues. CDR1 is MDHEN and CDR2 is SYDVKM in the germline V gene. The CDR3 nucleotides are TGTGCCAGCGCCTCGGTCTCCTACGAGCAGTACTTC. Its protein product is CASASVSYEQYF.

This clonotype appeared a few times. V gene TRBV11-2 combines with J gene TRBJ2-2; 11 bases line up with TRBD2. Trimming cost V 1 base and J 8 bases; bases outside gene matches: 12. Germline loops: CDR1 SGHAT, CDR2 FQNNGV. CDR3 length: 18 residues. The chain's CDR3 is CASSLVTSGSLFSGELFF. The CDR3 DNA reads as TGTGCCAGCAGCTTAGTCACTAGCGGGAGTCTTTTTTCTGGGGAGCTGTTTTTT.

This clonotype was detected ten times or more. The chain joins TRBV5-8 to TRBJ2-3; TRBD2 aligns across 9 bases. The V gene's germline CDR1 is SGHTS and CDR2 YDEGEE. Trimming at V came to 4 bases and at J to 4 bases, leaving 13 bases not matched to a gene. The CDR3 spans 17 residues. CDR3 DNA: TGTGCCAGCAGCGGGGGCAGTAGCGGGAGCCTTGCAGATACGCAGTATTTT. Protein: CASSGGSSGSLADTQYF.

The V gene is TRBV3-1, the J gene TRBJ2-1; TRBD2 aligns across 8 bases. Germline V CDR1 and CDR2: LGHDT, YNNKEL (reference sequence). With 4 bases clipped from V and 6 bases from J, the junction kept 8 bases outside the gene matches. The CDR3 has 15 amino acids. Written as DNA, the CDR3 is TGTGCCAGCAGCCCAACTTCGGGGGGGTTCAATGAGCAGTTCTTC. The encoded protein is CASSPTSGGFNEQFF.

This clonotype was seen many times. The rearrangement links TRBV18 to TRBJ1-2; D possibly corresponds to TRBD1 (6 bases). This CDR3 region has 14 residues. Trimming stripped 0 bases from V and 6 bases from J, with 11 bases between. Germline loops: CDR1 KGHSH, CDR2 LQKENI. The CDR3 DNA reads TGTGCCAGCTCACCACCCACAGGGACCCATGGCTACACCTTC. Residues: CASSPPTGTHGYTF.

This clonotype has at least ten counts. The genes are TRBV2 and TRBJ2-7; 13 nucleotides align to TRBD2. Germline-derived CDR1 and CDR2 are SNHLY and FYNNEI. With V trimmed by 6 bases and J by 6 bases, 11 bases remained unmatched. The CDR3 loop spans 16 amino acids. DNA of the CDR3: TGTGCCAGCAGAGGAGGGGGAACTAGCGGGAGGGCCGAGCAGTACTTC. It codes for CASRGGGTSGRAEQYF.

This clonotype was detected many times. J is TRBJ1-1 and V is TRBV7-8; no reliable D call. CDR1 and CDR2 (germline): SGHVS, FQNEAQ. The CDR3 runs 13 residues. The germline V and J ends were trimmed by 5 bases and 6 bases, with 13 bases remaining between them. The CDR3, as DNA: TGTGCCAGCAGCCCTCGTGTAGGAGCTGAAGCTTTCTTT. It translates to CASSPRVGAEAFF.

The chain employs TRBV30 and TRBJ1-5; 10 bases are a match to TRBD1. The length of the CDR3 is 16 residues. CDR1 is GTSNPN and CDR2 is SVGIG in the germline V gene (reference sequence). J lost 5 bases, V lost 0 bases, and 7 bases had no gene match. The chain's CDR3 is CAWSVWDRGQHQPQHF. The CDR3 DNA follows: TGTGCCTGGAGTGTATGGGACAGGGGCCAACATCAGCCCCAGCATTTT.

This clonotype was seen many times. The chain uses TRBV11-2 and TRBJ2-1, with 7 nucleotides matching TRBD2. Germline V CDR1 and CDR2: SGHAT, FQNNGV. With V trimmed by 8 bases and J by 8 bases, 12 bases remained unmatched. The CDR3 has 14 residues. CDR3 amino acids: CASSEGREQHEQFF. CDR3 coding DNA: TGTGCCAGCTCCGAGGGGCGGGAGCAACATGAGCAGTTCTTC.

This chain joins TRBV6-1 and TRBJ1-2; 12 nucleotides line up with TRBD1. The germline V gene has CDR1 MNHNS and CDR2 SASEGT. The CDR3 contains 16 residues. Trimming at V came to 1 base and at J to 5 bases, leaving 5 bases not matched to a gene. The CDR3 protein is CASSEVGDRGLYGYTF. CDR3 coding DNA: TGTGCCAGCAGTGAAGTTGGGGACAGGGGGCTTTATGGCTACACCTTC.

The chain recombines TRBV6-1 with TRBJ2-5; 7 bases map to TRBD1. The CDR3 is 14 amino acids. Trimming cost V 8 bases and J 2 bases; bases outside gene matches: 8. Germline V gives CDR1 MNHNS, CDR2 SASEGT. DNA of the CDR3: TGTGCCAGCCCCGGGACAGAAATTCAAGAGACCCAGTACTTC. Its translation: CASPGTEIQETQYF.

In the case of this clonotype: A much larger clonotype is one base distant, so this may be a read error. This chain connects TRBV6-2 or TRBV6-3 to TRBJ2-1; D not certain. CDR3 length equals 17 residues. CDR1 and CDR2 (germline): MNHEY, SVGEGT. The CDR3 sequence: CASSPLSPRFSYDEQFF. In DNA, the CDR3 is TGTGCCAGCAGCCCCCTGTCCCCCCGCTTCTCCTACGATGAGCAGTTCTTC.

This clonotype was seen ten or more times. The J gene is TRBJ2-7, the V gene TRBV7-9; D gene uncertain. The ends were cut back, 1 base at V and 0 bases at J, with 13 bases in the middle. From germline, CDR1 is SEHNR and CDR2 FQNEAQ (reference sequence). The CDR3 loop spans 16 amino acids. The CDR3 protein is CASSLGNRISSYEQYF. The CDR3 coding sequence is TGTGCCAGCAGCTTAGGTAACAGAATAAGCTCCTACGAGCAGTACTTC.

This clonotype came up many times. This chain joins TRBV12-3 or TRBV12-4 and TRBJ2-2, with 10 nucleotides matching TRBD2. Germline trimming cut 5 bases from V and 5 bases from J; bases unmatched to any gene: 8. This CDR3 region has 16 residues. The CDR3 DNA is TGTGCCAGCAGTAAGCGGGGGGGGCGAGGAACCGGGGAGCTGTTTTTT. Encoded protein: CASSKRGGRGTGELFF.

This clonotype has ten or more counts. This sequence joins TRBV5-1 and TRBJ1-2; 11 nucleotides align to TRBD1. The CDR3 is 15 residues long. The ends lost 3 bases at V and 6 bases at J; junction bases unmatched: 7. The germline CDR1 and CDR2 sequences are SGHRS and YFSETQ. CDR3 sequence reads: CASSSRDRGTNGYTF. The CDR3 DNA reads as TGCGCCAGCAGCTCCCGGGACAGGGGGACCAATGGCTACACCTTC.

This clonotype was observed a handful of times. J is TRBJ1-2 and V is TRBV27; 9 bases line up with TRBD1. Germline V gene sequence: CDR1 MNHEY, CDR2 SMNVEV (reference sequence). The CDR3 spans 15 residues. The J segment lost 4 bases and the V segment lost 4 bases, leaving 7 bases of the junction unmatched. In DNA form, the CDR3 reads TGTGCCAGCAGTTCCACAGGGGGCCTCGGCTATGGCTACACCTTC. Translated, it gives CASSSTGGLGYGYTF.

The chain recombines TRBV28 with TRBJ2-1; a weak D match, TRBD2 (6 bases). Germline values: CDR1 MDHEN, CDR2 SYDVKM. Trimming took 2 bases from V and 7 from J, leaving 18 bases between them. The CDR3 is made up of 16 amino acids. This chain's CDR3 is CASSLKTRGLENEQFF. The CDR3 nucleotides are TGTGCCAGCAGTTTAAAAACTAGGGGACTCGAAAATGAGCAGTTCTTC.

The sample holds many counts of this clonotype. The genes are TRBV6-1 and TRBJ2-2; D not certain. This CDR3 contains 17 residues. CDR1 MNHNS and CDR2 SASEGT come from the germline V gene. Trimming cost V 0 bases and J 0 bases, with 11 bases left between them. CDR3 coding DNA: TGTGCCAGCAGTGAAGCGCCGGCCAGAACGAACACCGGGGAGCTGTTTTTT. Protein sequence: CASSEAPARTNTGELFF.

The rearrangement links TRBV27 to TRBJ1-1; no definite D call. CDR1 is MNHEY, CDR2 SMNVEV, per germline (reference sequence). V lost 2 bases to trimming and J lost 0 bases, with 10 bases between them. This CDR3 has 15 residues. The DNA for the CDR3 is TGTGCCAGCAGTTTAGGAGGCCCCATGAACACTGAAGCTTTCTTT. Encoded protein: CASSLGGPMNTEAFF.

The V gene is TRBV7-2, the J gene TRBJ2-1; D unresolved. This CDR3 region has 15 residues. The germline V gene encodes CDR1 SGHTA and CDR2 FQGNSA. Trimming stripped 2 bases from V and 4 bases from J, with 12 bases between. CDR3 sequence: CASSLTGQKYNEQFF. CDR3 nucleotides: TGTGCCAGCAGCTTAACGGGTCAGAAATACAATGAGCAGTTCTTC. The whole variable domain, remainder taken from reference TRBV7-2 and TRBJ2-1, is GAGVSQSPSNKVTEKGKDVELRCDPISGHTALYWYRQSLGQGLEFLIYFQGNSAPDKSGLPSDRFSAERTGGSVSTLTIQRTQQEDSAVYLCASSLTGQKYNEQFFGPGTRLTVL.

The chain recombines TRBV4-1 with TRBJ2-3; 7 bases align to TRBD1. Looked up from germline, CDR1 is MGHRA and CDR2 is YSYEKL. V lost 4 bases and J lost 0; bases outside the gene matches: 7. The CDR3 consists of 16 residues. CDR3 region: CASSLGQELSTDTQYF. In DNA form, the CDR3 reads TGCGCCAGCAGCCTCGGACAGGAATTAAGCACAGATACGCAGTATTTT.

This clonotype was recorded at least ten times. V is TRBV3-1 and J is TRBJ2-5; 9 bases match TRBD2. Losses at the gene ends were 2 bases for V and 4 bases for J; bases not matched to a gene: 5. This CDR3 is 15 amino acids long. CDR1 and CDR2 (germline): LGHDT, YNNKEL (reference sequence). CDR3 sequence (DNA): TGTGCCAGCAGCCAATTGGAGGGACTAGCAGAGACCCAGTACTTC. Residues: CASSQLEGLAETQYF.

At least ten counts were recorded for this clonotype. The genes are TRBV5-5 and TRBJ1-1, with D possibly matching TRBD1 (6 bases). CDR1 is SGHKS and CDR2 is YYEKEE in the germline V gene (reference sequence). The CDR3 length is 14 residues. V was trimmed by 6 bases and J by 6 bases, leaving 18 bases between them. The CDR3 sequence is CASTRSQGKPEAFF. CDR3 DNA: TGTGCCAGCACCCGGTCGCAGGGGAAACCTGAAGCTTTCTTT.

This clonotype was detected a few times. The chain uses TRBV14 and TRBJ2-4, with unresolved D. The CDR3 extends over 14 amino acids. Trimming cost V 1 base and J 7 bases, with 11 bases left between them. Germline V gene lookup returns CDR1 SGHDN and CDR2 FVKESK. The CDR3 DNA is TGTGCCAGCAGCCAAGTTGGGCTATCTAACATTCAGTACTTC. Translated, it gives CASSQVGLSNIQYF. The full variable domain, its missing parts supplied by reference TRBV14 and TRBJ2-4, is EAGVTQFPSHSVIEKGQTVTLRCDPISGHDNLYWYRRVMGKEIKFLLHFVKESKQDESGMPNNRFLAERTGGTYSTLKVQPAELEDSGVYFCASSQVGLSNIQYFGAGTRLSVL.

This clonotype was counted ten times or more. The chain has TRBV20-1 and TRBJ2-1; 14 bases are a match to TRBD2. The trim removed 3 bases at V and 7 bases at J, leaving 8 bases unmatched. Germline V lookup: CDR1 DFQATT, CDR2 SNEGSKA (reference sequence). This CDR3 is 16 amino acids long. For the CDR3, the DNA is TGCAGTGCTAGGGGTTCGGGGACTAGCGGGAGTAATGAGCAGTTCTTC. The encoded protein is CSARGSGTSGSNEQFF.

The chain combines TRBV3-1 with TRBJ1-2; 9 bases match TRBD1. The J segment lost 14 bases and the V segment lost 8 bases, leaving 3 bases of the junction unmatched. This CDR3 region has 9 residues. Germline assignment: CDR1 LGHDT and CDR2 YNNKEL (reference sequence). The CDR3 region has the DNA TGTGCCAGCGGTGACAGGGGGACCTTC. Protein: CASGDRGTF.

The chain is built from TRBV7-3 and TRBJ2-1, with 9 bases matching TRBD1. Germline CDR1 reads SGHTA; CDR2 reads FQGTGA. The CDR3 sequence is 14 residues long. V shed 4 bases, J shed 7 bases, and the junction held 5 bases outside the gene matches. CDR3 in amino acids: CASSSGTGRNEQFF. The DNA for the CDR3 is TGTGCCAGCAGCTCCGGGACAGGGAGGAATGAGCAGTTCTTC.

This clonotype was detected many times. The rearrangement joins TRBV27 to TRBJ2-7; 9 bases are shared with TRBD1. The CDR3 covers 16 residues. V lost 5 bases, J lost 1 base, and 9 bases stayed unmatched. Germline CDR1 is MNHEY and CDR2 is SMNVEV (reference sequence). The CDR3, as DNA: TGTGCCAGCAGTCTGGACAGGGGAAAACTTTCCTACGAGCAGTACTTC. This sequence encodes CASSLDRGKLSYEQYF.

There are many counts of this clonotype. This sequence joins TRBV28 and TRBJ2-1, with TRBD2 matching over 12 bases. The V gene's germline CDR1 is MDHEN and CDR2 SYDVKM. The CDR3 length is 15 residues. With V trimmed by 6 bases and J by 6 bases, 6 bases remained unmatched. DNA for the CDR3: TGTGCCAGCAGACCGACTAGCGGGGGCCTCAATGAGCAGTTCTTC. Encoded protein: CASRPTSGGLNEQFF.

This clonotype was counted many times. The J gene is TRBJ2-3, the V gene TRBV19; D is tentatively TRBD1 or TRBD2 (5 bases each). There are 14 residues in the CDR3. Deletions cut 3 bases from V and 3 bases from J, with 10 bases between. CDR1 is LNHDA, CDR2 SQIVND, per germline (reference sequence). Here the CDR3 DNA reads TGTGCCAGTAGTATCTGGGGGAGTACAGATACGCAGTATTTT. This encodes CASSIWGSTDTQYF.